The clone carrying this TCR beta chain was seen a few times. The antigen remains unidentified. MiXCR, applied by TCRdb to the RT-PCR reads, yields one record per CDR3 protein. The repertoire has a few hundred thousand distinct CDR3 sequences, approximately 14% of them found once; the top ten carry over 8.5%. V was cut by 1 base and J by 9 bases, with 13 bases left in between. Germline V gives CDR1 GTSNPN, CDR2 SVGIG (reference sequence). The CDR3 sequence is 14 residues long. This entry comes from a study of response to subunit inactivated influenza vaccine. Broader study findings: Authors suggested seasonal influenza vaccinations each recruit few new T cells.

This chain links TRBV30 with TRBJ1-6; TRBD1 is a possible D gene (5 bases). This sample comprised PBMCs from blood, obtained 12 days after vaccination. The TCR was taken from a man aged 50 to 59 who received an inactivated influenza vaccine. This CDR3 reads CAWSAGLRGSPLHF. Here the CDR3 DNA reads TGTGCCTGGAGTGCGGGACTGAGGGGTTCACCCCTCCACTTT.